This T cell receptor (beta chain) derives from a study of cytotoxic CD8 clonotypes in ibrutinib-treated CLL. At the level of the study: The patients, roughly ten relapsed/refractory and around 15 treatment-naive, included 17 who were IGHV unmutated. The sample average was 255,043 productive templates and 85,000 to 95,000 productive rearrangements.

The method was immunoSEQ multiplex PCR; TCRdb's version includes in-frame clones alone and lacks a portion of them. Found here are approximately 330,000 clones, about 77% of them singletons; the top ten hold about 6.7%. The CDR3 is made up of 13 amino acids. Trimming stripped 3 bases from V and 6 bases from J, with 9 bases between. Germline loops: CDR1 SNHLY, CDR2 FYNNEI. Investigators sourced about 2.2 micrograms of genomic DNA from cryopreserved PBMCs for TCR beta libraries. This TCR came from a human donor with chronic lymphocytic leukemia. The V gene is TRBV2, the J gene TRBJ1-3; possibly TRBD1 for D (5 bases). Sample: PBMCs, taken before ibrutinib treatment. The CDR3: CASSEGPLNTIYF. Here the CDR3 DNA reads TGTGCCAGCAGTGAGGGACCGTTAAACACCATATATTTT. The full variable domain, with the rest looked up from reference TRBV2 and TRBJ1-3, is EPEVTQTPSHQVTQMGQEVILRCVPISNHLYFYWYRQILGQKVEFLVSFYNNEISEKSEIFDDQFSVERPDGSNFTLKIRSTKLEDSAMYFCASSEGPLNTIYFGEGSWLTVV.